This T cell receptor beta chain originates from a study of blood T cell repertoires in COVID-19 (dated by TCRdb to about 2020). The study in broad terms: Samples from collaborators originated in the United States, Italy and Spain and spanned both the acute and convalescent phases of COVID-19. The material from the prospective study consisted of cDNA or gDNA derived from T cells, B-cell-depleted T cells, or PBMCs. The dataset comprised deeply sampled blood TCRbeta repertoires from subjects exposed to, actively infected with, or recovered from COVID-19. A freely available public database, intended as a resource for researchers studying the immune response to SARS-CoV-2, is where the repertoires were released. Samples came from the ongoing ImmuneRACE study (first 160 participants) plus 1,254 subjects from 6 global collaborators. Nearly every sample came with metadata listing a de-identified subject ID, COVID-19 status, age in years and sex. Where available, HLA class I and class II types were obtained from metadata supplied by the sample provider rather than from assay-based typing. Broad study findings and their caveats: The quantity of clinical and demographic metadata differed by source and by participant and was supplied without curation.

The germline V gene encodes CDR1 SGHVS and CDR2 FQNEAQ. Germline trimming: 4 bases from V, 0 bases from J; junction bases outside gene matches: 9. The CDR3 measures 18 amino acids from cysteine to phenylalanine. Only the CDR3 part of the read is kept: 54 bases, read in frame from the first base. TCRbeta CDR3 regions were amplified from genomic DNA by means of the immunoSEQ Assay, a bias-controlled multiplex PCR. Per the source publication's procedure: The number of nucleated cells in each sample was estimated by amplification of reference gene primers within the assay. Sequence reads were collapsed and filtered to measure the absolute abundance of every unique TCRbeta CDR3 rearrangement. Productive Simpson clonality was computed per sample as the square root of Simpson's diversity index over productive rearrangements. This is the immuneACCESS table as TCRdb keeps it, with only in-frame sequences that have V and J called. A part of the clones is gone; compared with another copy, unresolved V genes explain less than half, and the rest is unexplained. The V and J calls and clone size were taken over from that table, and D and trimming were inferred from the DNA. This sample has around 160,000 clones in its table, and about four fifths of those were observed once. Of the sample, approximately 3.6% falls within the top ten clones.

Enrolling through a virtual design, the prospective study's participants ranged in age from roughly 18 to 90 years and lived across roughly 24 United States geographic areas. In the prospective study, participants were assigned to cohorts based on the clinical history participants reported in a screening survey and a study questionnaire. For ImmuneRACE Cohort 3, a participant was defined as recovered based on two consecutive negative NP/OP PCR tests, clearance by a healthcare professional, or resolution of symptoms. In the prospective study, mobile phlebotomists collected whole blood, serum and a nasopharyngeal or oropharyngeal swab from each participant. Participants in the prospective study had the option to provide additional blood draws and questionnaires over a roughly two-month period. Blood samples from the prospective study were shipped frozen or at room temperature prior to DNA extraction.

Turning to this clone: No cognate antigen has been identified for it. Nothing much larger sits one base from this clone, and base qualities are not available.

The clonotype originates from a woman aged 55-75 years who had recovered from COVID-19. The rearrangement joined TRBV7-8 to TRBJ1-3; the central 10 bases match TRBD1. The sequencing sample was made of PBMCs or T cells enriched from blood (not recorded which). For the CDR3, the sequence is CASSWVWTGGASGNTIYF. The sequence in DNA is TGTGCCAGCAGCTGGGTTTGGACAGGGGGAGCCTCTGGAAACACCATATATTTT.